This TCR beta chain was observed in a study of identifying expanded T cells in peripheral blood (dated by TCRdb to 2018 to 2020). Describing the broader study: Technical replicates were generated by sequencing separate aliquots of the same genomic DNA pool, and four replicates were compared pairwise.

Overall study outcomes, separate from this receptor: The authors expected that over much longer intervals, such as months to years, biological variance in healthy repertoires might increase even further. Variance in clone template counts between two-week samples significantly increased with total template count across all healthy donors. The binomial model flagged approximately 1.2 differentially abundant clones between technical replicates but 15 to 17 over around 2 weeks and 19 to 20 over four weeks. Across all healthy-donor time intervals, the beta-binomial model significantly lowered both the number of clones called differentially abundant and the false-positive rate.

The immunoSEQ Assay, which uses bias-controlled multiplex PCR amplification of genomic DNA, was used to profile TCRbeta CDR3 regions. On the authors' methods: To quantify the absolute abundance of each unique TCRbeta CDR3 region, the sequences were collapsed and filtered. Two models were used to test differential abundance: a binomial model (Fisher-equivalent) and a beta-binomial model that adds time-dependent variance fitted from healthy donors. Clones with fewer than 5 combined templates were removed, and a clone was called differentially abundant if the clone's Benjamini-Hochberg FDR was below 0.01. The form v = (b*log(k)+a)^2 was used to model beta-binomial variance as a function of total template count across the two samples. TCRdb holds this immuneACCESS table with in-frame rearrangements only. Some clones are missing; in checked studies, unresolved V genes explain under half, and the rest has no known cause. From that table come the V and J calls and clone size; the DNA was used to work out D and trimming. This sample comprises 110,000 or so clones, around 90% of them detected only once. 7.5% to 10% of the sample rests with the top ten.

On this clone: The antigen it recognizes is unknown. Within one base of it there is no much larger clone, and no base qualities were kept.

During the collection period, no infections or other immune events were recorded for the healthy donors. Time-dependent variance in a beta-binomial model of T-cell clone differential abundance was calibrated using healthy-donor blood repertoires as a training cohort. The training cohort comprised 10 healthy donors, 3 female and 7 male. An age range of roughly 29 to 64 years, with an average of 43 years, was recorded for the donors. Whole blood was collected from each healthy donor at three time points spaced about 2 weeks apart and obtained from a commercial supplier. Genomic DNA was extracted from unsorted whole blood for immunosequencing. V loses 1 base at its end and J loses 0 bases; junction bases beyond the gene matches: 12. CDR1 and CDR2, looked up from the germline V gene, are MNHNS and SASEGT. The CDR3 holds 20 amino acids from the cysteine to the phenylalanine. Solely the CDR3 DNA is kept, with 60 bases framed from the first base.

The chain uses TRBV6-1 and TRBJ2-1, with 10 middle bases fitting TRBD2. The sequencing sample was made of blood. The TCR originated in a person aged 18 to 75 in good health. The sequenced DNA is TGTGCCAGCAGTGAAGTTCTGGGGCTAGCGGGAGCGAACTCCTACAATGAGCAGTTCTTC. Protein translation: CASSEVLGLAGANSYNEQFF.